The TCR beta chain described here comes from a study of cytomegalovirus exposure and HLA in healthy donors (dated by TCRdb to 2016 to 2017). Describing the broader study: An earlier analysis of approximately 550 of the donors reported about 290 Gb of sequence data and roughly 110 million unique TCR beta sequences from about 179 million T cells. The number of donors typed differed by locus, with roughly 629-640 for A, B, C, DRB1 and DQB1, around 500 for DQA1, approximately 580 for DPA1, and approximately 470 for DPB1. To decide whether each TCR beta V gene segment behaved as functional or pseudogenic, an earlier analysis of over 500 of the donors relied on high-throughput TCR beta sequencing. About 280 gigabases of sequencing data and 70 million to 85 million unique TCR sequences were included in an early release covering 500 to 750 HLA-typed donors. Of the 300 to 400 genotyped donors, roughly 80% fell in the genetic ancestry cluster associated with self-reported Caucasian donors. Both class I and class II loci were covered by HLA typing, at four-digit resolution. A later analysis re-analyzed previously published TCR beta repertoires from approximately 670 donors and added high-resolution HLA genotyping to study TCR occurrence patterns. The aim of the study was to test whether cataloging public T cell receptors could identify signatures of past pathogen exposure. A later genetic analysis used genome-wide SNP genotypes for about 55% of the 666 donors, treating that subset as a discovery cohort. Several DR-DQ haplotypes were treated as single units for association and clustering because of strong linkage in the cohort. On average, about 240,000 unique TCR beta nucleotide sequences were sequenced per donor among 300 to 500 genotyped donors of the cohort, with 15% to 20% of those sequences being non-productive. Donor age, sex, ethnicity and CMV serostatus were collected together with the repertoire data. The later analysis used no new phenotypic data to find candidate immune exposures, relying instead on TCR beta sequences and their occurrence across donors. Every repertoire in the discovery cohort had been generated on one and the same sequencing platform. The study profiled the T cell repertoires of some 610 subjects by immunosequencing and related them to cytomegalovirus serostatus. High-throughput TCR immunosequencing, statistical association of individual TCRs with disease status, and machine learning were combined to predict cytomegalovirus infection status. In addition to the first cohort of 666 subjects, a separate validation cohort of 130 or so different subjects was used.

The library was built by means of the immunoSEQ multiplex PCR assay. For the multiplex PCR, a mixture combining 60 forward primers for TCR Vbeta segments and 13 reverse primers for TCR Jbeta segments was used. The CDR3 region of rearranged TCR beta genes was amplified from genomic DNA by a multiplex PCR assay. The Illumina HiSeq System was used to sequence the amplified TCR beta libraries as 87-base-pair reads. The paper's processing steps were these. A later analysis tallied tens of millions of unique TCR beta chains across the 660 or so repertoires, and some 12 million of those chains were shared by two or more donors. Raw reads were error-corrected and collapsed into unique sequences by a nearest-neighbor algorithm in which closely related sequences were merged to remove PCR and sequencing errors. Alignment of CDR3 sequences to IMGT reference sequences was used to assign V, D and J gene segments. Each retained sequence needed at least a six-nucleotide match to both a V gene segment and a J gene segment. A rearrangement was called productive if the CDR3 had no stop codons and remained in frame with V and J, and every other rearrangement was called non-productive. Following IMGT convention, CDR3 was defined as the stretch from the second conserved V-encoded cysteine to the conserved J-encoded phenylalanine. The earlier analysis of some 580 of the donors excluded any sequence lacking an unambiguous match to a single V gene segment. In an earlier analysis of several hundred of the donors, V segments were called functional above 56.7% productive rearrangements and were called segregating when the between-donor standard deviation exceeded 5%. A statistical classification framework was developed to diagnose cytomegalovirus status using the catalog of TCR beta chain sequences. A later analysis assigned V and J genes by comparing TCR nucleotide sequences with IMGT/GENE-DB human TR gene sequences. A later analysis assigned CDR3 sequences and most-parsimonious VDJ recombination scenarios with the TCRdist pipeline. In a later analysis, each TCR beta chain was defined by its CDR3 amino acid sequence together with its V-gene family, and reads lacking a unique V-gene family were excluded. In a later analysis, a few hundred highly shared, low-generation-probability nucleotide sequences were removed to address suspected cross-contamination and a sequencing artifact. In a later analysis, a clonal expansion index for each public chain was calculated from normalized within-repertoire ranks of inferred template counts. A later analysis computed generation probabilities with a VDJ recombination model fitted to out-of-frame rearrangements, and checked the results against IGoR. Hypergeometric tests were used in a later analysis to score TCR-TCR, TCR-HLA and TCR-CMV co-occurrence, with a repertoire-size bias correction applied to the TCR pairs. A later analysis estimated false discovery rates by permuting HLA or CMV assignments 20 times. In a later analysis, co-occurring TCRs were grouped using DBSCAN, with TCRdist sequence similarity added in when clustering inside HLA-allele-positive subsets. Repertoires with fewer than 30,000 or more than 120,000 public chains were left out of co-occurrence clustering, as were a few repertoires with anomalous nucleotide sharing. TCRdb stores this immuneACCESS table with in-frame sequences only. Part of the clones is absent; in the studies checked, under half of the shortfall reflects unresolved V genes, and no reason is known for the rest. V and J calls and clone size are given by that table; D and trimming were obtained from the DNA. The sample records 82,000 or so clones, roughly four fifths of which are singletons. Of the sample, 6.2% is held by the ten largest clones.

The CDR3 covers 11 residues, taking in both the cysteine and the phenylalanine. The kept DNA is CDR3 alone, 33 bases in frame from the first base. For CDR1 and CDR2, the germline V gene (reference sequence) lists DFQATT and SNEGSKA. V has 2 bases trimmed and J has 7 bases trimmed; junction bases matching no gene number 1. The cohort consisted of 670 or so healthy bone marrow donors. All cohort members were sampled while nominally healthy, although unrecorded immune exposures were likely present. The donor tested CMV seropositive, placing the donor among the 289 seropositive members of the cohort. Each donor provided a peripheral blood sample, and peripheral blood mononuclear cells were used for TCR beta sequencing. Genomic DNA was extracted from the blood cell samples with the Qiagen DNeasy Blood Extraction Kit. A remark on this clone: This clone's antigen is unknown. Qualities for individual bases were not recorded, and no much larger clone is one base off.

Results the study describes overall, beyond this receptor: Compared with the roughly 670-donor mean, donors in an Asian-associated ancestry cluster had fewer N-insertions in productive TCRs, according to a later genetic analysis. Roughly uniform sequencing depth across donors was assumed in presence/absence analyses, although this assumption may not hold. The sequencing pipeline was judged likely to have produced a cluster of highly shared sequence variants as a technical artifact. V-gene and J-gene trimming of TCR beta chains was associated with a missense DCLRE1C variant in a later genetic analysis, and the association was replicated in an independent cohort. The classifier was reported to diagnose cytomegalovirus status with high specificity and sensitivity in both the original and validation cohorts. In vitro tests confirmed that a few of the cytomegalovirus-associated TCR beta chains recognize cytomegalovirus antigens. In a later analysis, the rate of TCR association differed among HLA loci, with DRB1 alleles having the most associated TCRs and HLA-C alleles having the fewest. The earlier analysis of about 600 of the donors excluded about 16 rarely observed V segments, including chromosome 9 orphons, because counts were too low. Most TCR sequences were seen in very few donors, while some public TCRs were found in many individuals. Some IMGT-functional V segments, including TRBV6-2 and TRBV6-3, could not be told apart with the 87-base-pair reads, so those segments were excluded. Assigning TCR associations to individual alleles was difficult when HLA alleles, especially DR and DQ, strongly co-occurred. Because HLA typing was unavailable for some donors at each locus, only the typed subset was used in association tests. The cohort was sequenced for TCR beta chains only, and without alpha or paired-chain data the features that could be detected were limited. Broadly in line with IMGT annotations, most TCR beta V segments showed up in productive rearrangements about 87% or about 30% of the time in an earlier analysis of 587 of the donors. In the study, around 160 TCR beta chains were listed as associated with cytomegalovirus. Correlated functional status among segregating V segments might reflect linkage disequilibrium, but an unknown experimental factor could not be ruled out. In a later analysis, HLA-associated TCR beta chains were found to be more clonally expanded and to have lower generation probabilities than equally common non-associated chains. Most CMV-associated TCR beta chains appeared to be HLA-restricted in a later analysis, and the HLA associations seemed to be driven largely by CMV exposure. Specific HLA alleles were associated with 15,000 to 20,000 TCR beta sequences at a false discovery rate of 0.05 in a later analysis. A further reported finding was that TCR beta sequences accurately predicted the HLA-A and HLA-B alleles for most subjects in the first cohort. CMV serostatus was the only immune exposure information available for the cohort. According to a later analysis, parvovirus B19, influenza, CMV and Epstein-Barr virus appeared linked to several top co-occurrence clusters. According to the authors, the approach could potentially be generalized to other disease states and immunological phenotypes.

This TCR came from a woman between 45 and 65 years old in good health and CMV-seropositive. Sample: PBMCs. Rearrangement joined TRBV20-1 to TRBJ2-5; 7 nucleotides in the junction match TRBD2. The bases are TGCAGTGCTAGACTAGCGGCGACCCAGTACTTC. Its translation is CSARLAATQYF.